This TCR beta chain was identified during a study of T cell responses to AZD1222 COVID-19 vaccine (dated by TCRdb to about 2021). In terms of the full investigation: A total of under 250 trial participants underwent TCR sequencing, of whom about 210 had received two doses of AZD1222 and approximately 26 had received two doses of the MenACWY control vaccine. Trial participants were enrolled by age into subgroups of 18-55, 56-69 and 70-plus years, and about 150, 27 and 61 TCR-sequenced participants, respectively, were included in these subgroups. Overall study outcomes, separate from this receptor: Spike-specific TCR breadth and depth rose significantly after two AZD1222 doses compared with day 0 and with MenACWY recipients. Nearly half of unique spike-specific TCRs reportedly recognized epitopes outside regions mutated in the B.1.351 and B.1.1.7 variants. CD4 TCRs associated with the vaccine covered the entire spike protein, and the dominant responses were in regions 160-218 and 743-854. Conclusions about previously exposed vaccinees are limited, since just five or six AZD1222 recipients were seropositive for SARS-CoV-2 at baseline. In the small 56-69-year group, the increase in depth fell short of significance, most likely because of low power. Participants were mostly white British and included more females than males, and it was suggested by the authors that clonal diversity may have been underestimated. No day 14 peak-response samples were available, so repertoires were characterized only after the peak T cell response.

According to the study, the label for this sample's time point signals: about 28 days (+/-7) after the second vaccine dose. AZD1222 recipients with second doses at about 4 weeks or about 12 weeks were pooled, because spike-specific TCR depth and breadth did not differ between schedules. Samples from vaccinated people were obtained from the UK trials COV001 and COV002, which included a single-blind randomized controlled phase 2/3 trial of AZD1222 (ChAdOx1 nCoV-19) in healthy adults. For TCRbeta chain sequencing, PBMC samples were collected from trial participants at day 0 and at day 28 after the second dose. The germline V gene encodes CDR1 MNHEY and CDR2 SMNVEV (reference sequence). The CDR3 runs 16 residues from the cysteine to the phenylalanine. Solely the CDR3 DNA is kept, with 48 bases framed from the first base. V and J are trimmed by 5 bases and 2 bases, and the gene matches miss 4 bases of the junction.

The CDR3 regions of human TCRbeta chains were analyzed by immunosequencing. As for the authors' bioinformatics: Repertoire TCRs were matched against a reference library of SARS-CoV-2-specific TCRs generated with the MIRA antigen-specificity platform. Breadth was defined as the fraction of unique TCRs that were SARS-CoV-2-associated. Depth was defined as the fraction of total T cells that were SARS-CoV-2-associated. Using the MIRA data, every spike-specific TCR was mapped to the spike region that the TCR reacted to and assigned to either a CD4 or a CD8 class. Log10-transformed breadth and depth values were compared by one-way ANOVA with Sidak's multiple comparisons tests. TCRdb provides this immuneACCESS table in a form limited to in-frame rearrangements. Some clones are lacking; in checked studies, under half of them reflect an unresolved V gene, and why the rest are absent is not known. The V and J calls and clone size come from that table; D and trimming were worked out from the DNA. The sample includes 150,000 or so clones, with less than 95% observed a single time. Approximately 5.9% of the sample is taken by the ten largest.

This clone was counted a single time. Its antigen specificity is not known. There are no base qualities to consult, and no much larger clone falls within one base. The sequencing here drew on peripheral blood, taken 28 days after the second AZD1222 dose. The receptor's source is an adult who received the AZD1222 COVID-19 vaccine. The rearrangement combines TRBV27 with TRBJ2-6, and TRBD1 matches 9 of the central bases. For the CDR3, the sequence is CASSARTGAGANVLTF. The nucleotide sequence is TGTGCCAGCAGTGCCCGGACAGGGGCTGGGGCCAACGTCCTGACTTTC.